This TCR beta chain was sequenced in a study of shared clonotypes between healthy human individuals. Across the study: The composition of the donors was a couple of women and a few men aged 18 to 49.

Naive CD8 cells, CD45RO-negative and positively selected for CCR7, excluded terminally differentiated effector memory CD45RA+ cells. Researchers ran the assay at a deep level. The DNA input per sorted-subset replicate PCR was 200 ng, corresponding to tens of thousands of T cell genomes. This table comes from immunoSEQ multiplex PCR, and its TCRdb copy is limited to in-frame clones, with some not included. The sample has hundreds of thousands of clones, around 90% seen once. Trimming removed 4 bases from V and 0 bases from J, with 13 bases in between. The CDR3 has 16 amino acids. Germline-derived CDR1 and CDR2 are MNHEY and SMNVEV (reference sequence).

Sequenced material: naive CD8+ T cells sorted from blood. The chain couples TRBV27 to TRBJ1-5, with a tentative D call TRBD1 (6 bases). This receptor was obtained from a man between 25 and 39 years old in good health. CDR3 bases: TGTGCCAGCAGTTCATCGCCAGGGGCTAGCAATCAGCCCCAGCATTTT. Amino acids: CASSSSPGASNQPQHF.